This TCR beta chain was captured in a study of regulatory T cells in long-lasting Graves disease. Library construction for TCR beta used iRepertoire HTBI primers and Arm-PCR of CDR3 regions. TCRdb re-analysed the multiplex PCR reads in MiXCR, keeping a single row per CDR3 protein. This sample has roughly 400,000 distinct CDR3 sequences, with 15% found just once. This clonotype was observed at least ten times. Unmatched junction bases numbered 9, after V lost 4 bases and J lost 4 bases. This CDR3 is 14 amino acids long. Germline values: CDR1 GTSNPN, CDR2 SVGIG (reference sequence). The time point is: newly diagnosed GD, antithyroid drugs for less than 3 months. From PBMCs, RNA was extracted and then used to make the TCR library. A further study also used this sample, focusing on T cells in Graves' hyperthyroidism and ophthalmopathy.

This specimen consisted of peripheral blood mononuclear cells (PBMCs), obtained at new diagnosis, from a patient treated with antithyroid drugs. The TCR originated in a woman between 40 and 55 years old with Graves disease. This chain connects TRBV30 to TRBJ1-1; TRBD1 agrees at 7 bases. The CDR3 spells CAWNRRGVSTEAFF. The CDR3 DNA reads as TGTGCCTGGAACCGCAGGGGGGTGAGCACTGAAGCTTTCTTT.